This TCR beta chain was sequenced in a study of T cell repertoires in cytomegalovirus infection. Study at large: Public TCR beta signatures marked donors with CMV infection and the matching HLA. General study points: HLA-C-restricted CMV-specific TCR beta clonotypes were dominant in the ex vivo response.

TCRdb re-called the reads through MiXCR, storing one row per CDR3 protein. The sample carries 290,000 or so distinct CDR3 sequences, around 10% recorded once. This clonotype has just a few counts. The antigen is unknown. Germline V lookup: CDR1 SQVTM, CDR2 ANQGSEA. The CDR3 is 12 amino acids. The V end was cut by 2 bases, the J end by 3 bases, with 7 bases between. The clonotype originates from a human donor in good health (CMV status not recorded). Some clones in this sample may be carry-over from other donors' samples. Sequences were obtained from PBMCs. V usage is TRBV29-1 and J usage is TRBJ1-1; unclear D gene. In DNA, the CDR3 is TGCAGCGTTGAACAAGAGGACACTGAAGCTTTCTTT. As protein: CSVEQEDTEAFF.